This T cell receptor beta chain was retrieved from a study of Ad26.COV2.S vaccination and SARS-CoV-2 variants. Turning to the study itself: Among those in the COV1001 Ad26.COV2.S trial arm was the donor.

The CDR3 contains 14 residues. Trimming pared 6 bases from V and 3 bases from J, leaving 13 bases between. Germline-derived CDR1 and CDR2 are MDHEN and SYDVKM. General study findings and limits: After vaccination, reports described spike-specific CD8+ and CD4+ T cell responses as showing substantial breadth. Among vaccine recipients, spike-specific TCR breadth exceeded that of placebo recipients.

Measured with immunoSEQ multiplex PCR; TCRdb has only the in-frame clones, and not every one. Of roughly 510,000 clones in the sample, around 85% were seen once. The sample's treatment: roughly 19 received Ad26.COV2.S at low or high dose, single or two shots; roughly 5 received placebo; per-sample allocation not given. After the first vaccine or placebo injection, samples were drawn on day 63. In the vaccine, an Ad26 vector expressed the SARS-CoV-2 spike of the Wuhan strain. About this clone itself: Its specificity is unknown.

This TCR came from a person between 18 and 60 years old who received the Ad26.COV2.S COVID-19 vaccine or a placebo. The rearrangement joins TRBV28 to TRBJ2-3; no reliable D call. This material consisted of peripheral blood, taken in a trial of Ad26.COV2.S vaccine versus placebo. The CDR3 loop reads CASRLDPFTDTQYF. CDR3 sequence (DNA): TGTGCCAGCAGGCTAGACCCTTTTACAGATACGCAGTATTTT.